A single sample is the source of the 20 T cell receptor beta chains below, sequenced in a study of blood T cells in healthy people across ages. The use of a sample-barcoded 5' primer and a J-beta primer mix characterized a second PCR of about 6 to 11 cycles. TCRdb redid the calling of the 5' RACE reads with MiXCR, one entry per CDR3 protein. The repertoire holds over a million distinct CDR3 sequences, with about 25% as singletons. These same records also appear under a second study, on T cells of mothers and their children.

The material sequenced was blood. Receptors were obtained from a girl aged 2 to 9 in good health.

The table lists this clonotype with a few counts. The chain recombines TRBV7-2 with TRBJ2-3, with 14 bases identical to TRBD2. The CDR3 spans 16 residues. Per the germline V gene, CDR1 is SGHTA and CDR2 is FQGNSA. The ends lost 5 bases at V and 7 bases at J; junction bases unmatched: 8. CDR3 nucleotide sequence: TGTGCCAGCAGCCCGCGACTAGCGGGAGGGGTAAATACGCAGTATTTT. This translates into CASSPRLAGGVNTQYF.

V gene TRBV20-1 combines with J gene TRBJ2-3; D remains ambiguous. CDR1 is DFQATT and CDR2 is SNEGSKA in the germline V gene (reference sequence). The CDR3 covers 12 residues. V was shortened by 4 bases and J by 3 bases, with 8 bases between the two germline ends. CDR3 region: CSAKDSTDTQYF. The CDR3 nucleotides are TGCAGTGCTAAGGATTCTACAGATACGCAGTATTTT.

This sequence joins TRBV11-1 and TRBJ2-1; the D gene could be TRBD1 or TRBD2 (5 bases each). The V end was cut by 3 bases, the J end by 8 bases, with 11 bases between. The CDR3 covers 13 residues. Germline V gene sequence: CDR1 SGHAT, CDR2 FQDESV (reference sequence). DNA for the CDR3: TGTGCCAGCAGCTTGGGGGAGTACGATGAGCAGTTCTTC. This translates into CASSLGEYDEQFF.

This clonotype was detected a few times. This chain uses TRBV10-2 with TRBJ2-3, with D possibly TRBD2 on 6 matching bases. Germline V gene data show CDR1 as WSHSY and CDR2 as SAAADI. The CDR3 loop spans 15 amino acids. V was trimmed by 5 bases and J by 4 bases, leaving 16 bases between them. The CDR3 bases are TGCGCCAGCAGTATGATTGGCGGGGTAGCAGATACGCAGTATTTT. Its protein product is CASSMIGGVADTQYF.

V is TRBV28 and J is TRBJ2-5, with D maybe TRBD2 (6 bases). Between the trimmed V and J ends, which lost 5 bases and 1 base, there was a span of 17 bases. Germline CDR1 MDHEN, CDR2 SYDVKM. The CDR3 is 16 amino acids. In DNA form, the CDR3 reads TGTGCCAGCAGTGAAAAGGAGGGGCAGTTCCAAGAGACCCAGTACTTC. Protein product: CASSEKEGQFQETQYF.

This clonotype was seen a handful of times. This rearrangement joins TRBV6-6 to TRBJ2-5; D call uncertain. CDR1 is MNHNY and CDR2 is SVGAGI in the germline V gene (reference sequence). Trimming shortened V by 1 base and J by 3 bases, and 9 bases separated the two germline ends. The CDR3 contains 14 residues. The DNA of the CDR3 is TGTGCCAGCAGTTACTGGAAGACGGAAGAGACCCAGTACTTC. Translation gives CASSYWKTEETQYF.

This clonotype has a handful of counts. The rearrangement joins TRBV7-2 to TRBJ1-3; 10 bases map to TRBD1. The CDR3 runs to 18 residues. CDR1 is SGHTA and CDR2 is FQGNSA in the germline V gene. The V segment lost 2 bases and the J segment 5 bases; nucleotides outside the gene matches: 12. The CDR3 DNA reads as TGTGCCAGCAGCTTACGAAATGTGGGACAGGGGAGTAGAAACACCATATATTTT. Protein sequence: CASSLRNVGQGSRNTIYF.

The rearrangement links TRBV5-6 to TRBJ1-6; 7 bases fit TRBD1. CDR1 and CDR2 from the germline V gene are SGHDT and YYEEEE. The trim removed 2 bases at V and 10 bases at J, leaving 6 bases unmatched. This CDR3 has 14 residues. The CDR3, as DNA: TGTGCCAGCAGCTTCGGGGACAGAGGATCACCCCTCCACTTT. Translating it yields CASSFGDRGSPLHF.

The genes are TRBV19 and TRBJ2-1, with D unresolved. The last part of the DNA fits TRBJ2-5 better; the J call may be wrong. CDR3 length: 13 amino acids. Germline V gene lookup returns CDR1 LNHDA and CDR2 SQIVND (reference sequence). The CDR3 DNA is TGTGCCAGTAGTTCGGTATTCGGAGAGACCCAGTACTTC. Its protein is CASSSVFGETQYF.

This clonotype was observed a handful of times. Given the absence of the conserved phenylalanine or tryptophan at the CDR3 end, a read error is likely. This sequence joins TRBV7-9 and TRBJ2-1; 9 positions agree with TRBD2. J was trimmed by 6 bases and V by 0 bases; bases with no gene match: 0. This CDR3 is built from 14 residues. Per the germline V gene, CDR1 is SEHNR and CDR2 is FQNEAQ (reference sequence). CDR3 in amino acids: CASSLATSGNEQFL. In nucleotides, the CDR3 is TGTGCCAGCAGCTTAGCGACTAGCGGCAATGAGCAGTTCCTC.

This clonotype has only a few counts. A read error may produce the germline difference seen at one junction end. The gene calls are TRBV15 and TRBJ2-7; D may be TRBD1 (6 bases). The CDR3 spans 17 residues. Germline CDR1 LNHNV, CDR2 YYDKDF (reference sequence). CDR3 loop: CATSRDRGHASSYKQYF. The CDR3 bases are TGTGCCACCAGCAGAGATCGGGGACACGCTAGCTCCTACAAGCAGTACTTC. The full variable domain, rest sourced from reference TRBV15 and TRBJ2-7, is DAMVIQNPRYQVTQFGKPVTLSCSQTLNHNVMYWYQQKSSQAPKLLFHYYDKDFNNEADTPDNFQSRRPNTSFCFLDIRSPGLGDTAMYLCATSRDRGHASSYKQYFGPGTRLTVT.

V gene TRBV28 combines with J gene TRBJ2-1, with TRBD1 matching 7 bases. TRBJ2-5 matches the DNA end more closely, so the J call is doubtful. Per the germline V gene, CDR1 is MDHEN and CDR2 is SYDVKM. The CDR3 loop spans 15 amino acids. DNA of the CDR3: TGTGCCAGCAGCGAAAACCCTACAGGGGCAGAGACCCAGTACTTC. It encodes CASSENPTGAETQYF.

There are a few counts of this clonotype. CDR3 in DNA: TGTGCCAGCAGTTTAAGTAGTGATCTGAGCGGGGAGCTGTTTTTT. Translated, it gives CASSLSSDLSGELFF. V usage is TRBV12-3 or TRBV12-4 and J usage is TRBJ2-2; D is uncertain. The CDR3 loop spans 15 amino acids. V shed 2 bases and J shed 7 bases, with 14 bases lying between them.

The CDR3: CSARDRGPFRTNEKLFF. CDR3 in DNA: TGCAGTGCTCGGGACAGGGGGCCATTTCGGACTAATGAAAAACTGTTTTTT. The chain combines TRBV20-1 with TRBJ1-4; 12 bases align to TRBD1. The CDR3 loop spans 17 amino acids. Losses at the gene ends were 5 bases for V and 2 bases for J; bases not matched to a gene: 9. Germline lookup yields CDR1 DFQATT and CDR2 SNEGSKA (reference sequence).

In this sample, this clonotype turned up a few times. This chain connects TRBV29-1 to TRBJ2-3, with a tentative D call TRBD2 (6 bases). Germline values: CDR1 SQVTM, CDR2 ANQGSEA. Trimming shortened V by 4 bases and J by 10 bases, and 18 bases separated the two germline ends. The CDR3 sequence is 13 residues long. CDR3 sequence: CSVVTAGGTPQYF. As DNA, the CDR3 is TGCAGCGTTGTCACCGCAGGCGGGACTCCGCAGTATTTT.

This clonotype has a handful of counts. This chain's CDR3 is CASSLVGTGKQYF. The CDR3 nucleotides read TGTGCCAGCAGCTTAGTGGGGACGGGGAAGCAGTATTTT. The rearrangement joins TRBV7-2 to TRBJ2-3; D tentatively reads TRBD1 or TRBD2 (5 bases each). V was clipped by 1 base and J by 11 bases, with 13 bases between them. The germline CDR1 and CDR2 sequences are SGHTA and FQGNSA. The length of the CDR3 is 13 residues. The full variable domain, its missing parts supplied by reference TRBV7-2 and TRBJ2-3, is GAGVSQSPSNKVTEKGKDVELRCDPISGHTALYWYRQSLGQGLEFLIYFQGNSAPDKSGLPSDRFSAERTGGSVSTLTIQRTQQEDSAVYLCASSLVGTGKQYFGPGTRLTVL.

CDR3 protein: CASSRTATTNYGYTF. The CDR3 DNA reads TGTGCCAGCAGTCGGACAGCCACAACTAACTATGGCTACACCTTC. This chain joins TRBV6-2 or TRBV6-3 and TRBJ1-2; possibly TRBD1 for D (6 bases). This CDR3 region has 15 residues. With 5 bases removed from V and 0 bases from J, the gap between germline ends came to 13 bases. Germline-derived CDR1 and CDR2 are MNHEY and SVGEGT.

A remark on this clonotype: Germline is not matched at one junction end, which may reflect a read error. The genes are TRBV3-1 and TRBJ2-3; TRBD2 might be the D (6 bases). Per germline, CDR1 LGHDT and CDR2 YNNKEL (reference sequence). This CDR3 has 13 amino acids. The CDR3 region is CASSSQLRGTFSF. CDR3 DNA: TGTGCCAGCAGCTCACAACTACGCGGGACTTTTAGTTTT.

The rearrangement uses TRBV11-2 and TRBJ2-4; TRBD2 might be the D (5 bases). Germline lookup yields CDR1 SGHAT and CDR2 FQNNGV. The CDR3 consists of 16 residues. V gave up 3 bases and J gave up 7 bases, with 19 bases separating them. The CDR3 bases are TGTGCCAGCAGCTTTGTCACCGGGCGGGTTGGGAACATTCAGTACTTC. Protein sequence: CASSFVTGRVGNIQYF.

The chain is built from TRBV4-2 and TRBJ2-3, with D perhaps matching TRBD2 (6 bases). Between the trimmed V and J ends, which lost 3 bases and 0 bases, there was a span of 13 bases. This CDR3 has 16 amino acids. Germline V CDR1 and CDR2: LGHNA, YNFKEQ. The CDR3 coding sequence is TGTGCCAGCAGCCAGGTAGCGGTTACTAGCACAGATACGCAGTATTTT. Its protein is CASSQVAVTSTDTQYF.